This T cell receptor beta chain derives from a study of cytomegalovirus exposure and HLA in healthy donors. Germline values: CDR1 SNHLY, CDR2 FYNNEI. CDR3 size: 12 residues. V lost 4 bases to trimming and J lost 7 bases; unmatched junction nucleotides: 4. Sequenced by immunoSEQ multiplex PCR; TCRdb stores in-frame clones only, minus some. Seen here are about 120,000 clones, approximately 92% observed once, and the top ten hold 1% to 1.4%. With regard to this clone: This sample also contains other DNA sequences that code for the same CDR3.

The receptor was isolated from a woman aged 18 to 35 in good health and CMV-seronegative. Source material: PBMCs. V is TRBV2 and J is TRBJ2-7, with 7 bases that match TRBD1. This CDR3 is CASSGTGREQYF. The CDR3, as DNA: TGTGCCAGCAGTGGGACAGGAAGAGAGCAGTACTTC.